The clone carrying this TCR beta chain was seen a few times. The antigen remains undetermined. This sample is drawn from a study of sequential checkpoint blockade in melanoma. Study-wide background: Randomization was 1:1 between first-line nivolumab→ipilimumab and ipilimumab→nivolumab. More than 20 patients had tumor biopsies before treatment and at week 13. Study results and limitations: PD-L1 staining and CD8+ counts, not mutational load, tracked tumor T-cell clonality.

Here immunoSEQ multiplex PCR was the method, and the copy in TCRdb shows in-frame clones only, minus some. The repertoire holds 13,000 or so clones, with approximately 22% as singletons. Treatment here: randomized to nivolumab then ipilimumab (arm A) or the reverse (arm B). No patient had prior DNA-damaging chemotherapy. V was shortened by 2 bases and J by 1 base, with 5 bases between the two germline ends. CDR3 length: 13 amino acids. The V gene's germline CDR1 is MNHGY and CDR2 SAAAGT. The receptor comes from a human donor with melanoma. The specimen was tumor tissue (inferred from file names), collected from a patient given nivolumab and ipilimumab in sequence. The rearrangement links TRBV6-8 to TRBJ1-1; D gene unclear. This CDR3 reads CASSYPPNTEAFF. The CDR3 nucleotides read TGTGCCAGCAGTTACCCACCGAACACTGAAGCTTTCTTT.